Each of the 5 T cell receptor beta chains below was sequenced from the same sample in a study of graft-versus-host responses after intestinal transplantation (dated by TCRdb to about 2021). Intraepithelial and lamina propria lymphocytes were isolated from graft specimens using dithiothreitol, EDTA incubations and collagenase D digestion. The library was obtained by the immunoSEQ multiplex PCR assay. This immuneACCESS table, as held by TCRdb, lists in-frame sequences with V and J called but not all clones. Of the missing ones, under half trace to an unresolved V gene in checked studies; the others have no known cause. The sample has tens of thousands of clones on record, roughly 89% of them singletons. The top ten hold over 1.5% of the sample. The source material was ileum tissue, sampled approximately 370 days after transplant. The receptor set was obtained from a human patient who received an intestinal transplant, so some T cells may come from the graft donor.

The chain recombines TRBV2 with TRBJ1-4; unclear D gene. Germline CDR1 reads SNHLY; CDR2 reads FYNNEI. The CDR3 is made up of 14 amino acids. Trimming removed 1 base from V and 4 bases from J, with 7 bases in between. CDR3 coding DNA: TGTGCCAGCAGTGAAGGTGGATATAATGAAAAACTGTTTTTT. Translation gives CASSEGGYNEKLFF.

CDR3 residues: CASSRQGKGLAGTDTQYF. The CDR3 region has the DNA TGTGCCAGCAGTAGACAGGGAAAGGGACTAGCGGGCACAGATACGCAGTATTTT. The chain links TRBV28 to TRBJ2-3, with 11 bases identical to TRBD2. The germline V gene has CDR1 MDHEN and CDR2 SYDVKM. The CDR3 contains 18 residues. After removal of 5 bases from V and 1 base from J, the junction contained 11 bases not matched to a gene.

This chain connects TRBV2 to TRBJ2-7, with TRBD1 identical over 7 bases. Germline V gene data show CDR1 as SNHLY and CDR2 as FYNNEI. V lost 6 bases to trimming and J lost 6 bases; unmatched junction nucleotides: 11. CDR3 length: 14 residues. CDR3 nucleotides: TGTGCCAGCAGGAGACAGGGCTTAACTCTCGAGCAGTACTTC. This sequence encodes CASRRQGLTLEQYF. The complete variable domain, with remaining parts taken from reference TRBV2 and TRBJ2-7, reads EPEVTQTPSHQVTQMGQEVILRCVPISNHLYFYWYRQILGQKVEFLVSFYNNEISEKSEIFDDQFSVERPDGSNFTLKIRSTKLEDSAMYFCASRRQGLTLEQYFGPGTRLTVT.

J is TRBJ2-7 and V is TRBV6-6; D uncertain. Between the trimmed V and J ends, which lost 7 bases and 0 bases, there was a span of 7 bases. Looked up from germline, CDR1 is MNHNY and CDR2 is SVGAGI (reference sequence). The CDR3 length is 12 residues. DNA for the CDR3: TGTGCCAGCATCGGGTACTCCTACGAGCAGTACTTC. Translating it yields CASIGYSYEQYF.

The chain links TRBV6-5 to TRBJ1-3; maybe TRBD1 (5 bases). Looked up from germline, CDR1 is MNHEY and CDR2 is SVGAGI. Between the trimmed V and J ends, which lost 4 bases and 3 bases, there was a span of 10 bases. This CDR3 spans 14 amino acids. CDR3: CASSSQRGGNTIYF. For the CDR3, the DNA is TGTGCCAGCAGTTCTCAAAGGGGTGGAAACACCATATATTTT.